This T cell receptor beta chain appears in the sequencing data of a study of siplizumab effects on memory and regulatory T cells. Study results and caveats: The naive T cell population seemed more diverse than memory cells and seemed a major contributor to the alloresponse. Treatment with siplizumab left mappable alloreactive CD4+ clones averaging approximately 62% Treg-derived, compared with approximately 25% in controls.

The CDR3 runs to 14 residues. The ends lost 4 bases at V and 6 bases at J; junction bases unmatched: 7. The germline CDR1 and CDR2 sequences are SNHLY and FYNNEI. The method was immunoSEQ multiplex PCR; TCRdb's version includes in-frame clones alone and lacks a portion of them. The data contain some 100,000 clones, around 92% of them singletons. Worth noting for this clone: No antigen is known for it.

This receptor was obtained from a human donor in good health. Some clones in this sample may be carry-over from other donors' samples. Sequencing was performed on CD4+ T cells sorted from blood. V gene TRBV2 combines with J gene TRBJ1-1; 8 positions match TRBD1. CDR3 nucleotides: TGTGCCAGCAGTGCACAGGGGGACAGGCCTGAAGCTTTCTTT. It encodes CASSAQGDRPEAFF.